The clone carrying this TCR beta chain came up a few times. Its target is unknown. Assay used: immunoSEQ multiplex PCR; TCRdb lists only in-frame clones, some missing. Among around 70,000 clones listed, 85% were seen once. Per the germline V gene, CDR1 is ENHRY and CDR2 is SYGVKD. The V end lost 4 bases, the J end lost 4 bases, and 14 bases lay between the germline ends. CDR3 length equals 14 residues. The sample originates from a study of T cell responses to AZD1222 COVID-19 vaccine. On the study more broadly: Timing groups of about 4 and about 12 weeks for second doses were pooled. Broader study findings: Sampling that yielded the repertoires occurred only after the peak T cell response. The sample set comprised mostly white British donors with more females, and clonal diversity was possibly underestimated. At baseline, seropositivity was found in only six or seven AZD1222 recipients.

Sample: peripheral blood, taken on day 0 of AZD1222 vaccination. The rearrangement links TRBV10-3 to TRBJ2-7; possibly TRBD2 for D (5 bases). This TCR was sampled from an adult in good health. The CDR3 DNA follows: TGTGCCATCAGTGTAGGACTGCAGGAGTACGAGCAGTACTTC. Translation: CAISVGLQEYEQYF.